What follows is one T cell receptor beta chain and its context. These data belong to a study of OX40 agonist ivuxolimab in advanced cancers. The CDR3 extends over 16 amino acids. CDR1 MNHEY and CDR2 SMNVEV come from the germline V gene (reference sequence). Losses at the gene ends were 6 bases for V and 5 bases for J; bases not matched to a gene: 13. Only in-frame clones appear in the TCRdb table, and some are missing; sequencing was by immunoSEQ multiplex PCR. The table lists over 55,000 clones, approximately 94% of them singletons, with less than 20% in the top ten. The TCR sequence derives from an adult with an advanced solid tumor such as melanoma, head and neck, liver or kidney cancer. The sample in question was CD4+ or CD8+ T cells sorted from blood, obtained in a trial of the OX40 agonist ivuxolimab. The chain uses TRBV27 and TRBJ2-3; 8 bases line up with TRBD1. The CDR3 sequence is CASRTVRDRPQDTQYF. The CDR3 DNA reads TGTGCCAGCAGGACCGTCCGGGACAGGCCCCAAGATACGCAGTATTTT.